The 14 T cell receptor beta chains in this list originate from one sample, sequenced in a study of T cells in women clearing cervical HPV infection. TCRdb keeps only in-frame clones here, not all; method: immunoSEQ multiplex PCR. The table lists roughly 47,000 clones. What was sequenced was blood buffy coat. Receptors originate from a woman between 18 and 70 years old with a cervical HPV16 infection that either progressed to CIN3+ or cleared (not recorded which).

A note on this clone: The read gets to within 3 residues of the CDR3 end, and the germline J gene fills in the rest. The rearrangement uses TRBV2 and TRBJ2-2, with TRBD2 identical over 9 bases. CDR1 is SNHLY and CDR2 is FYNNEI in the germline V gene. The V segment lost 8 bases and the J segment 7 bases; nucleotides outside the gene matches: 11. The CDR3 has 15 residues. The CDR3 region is CASGSGGGAIGELFF. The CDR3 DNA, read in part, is TGTGCCAGCGGGTCGGGCGGGGGGGCCATCGGGGAG.

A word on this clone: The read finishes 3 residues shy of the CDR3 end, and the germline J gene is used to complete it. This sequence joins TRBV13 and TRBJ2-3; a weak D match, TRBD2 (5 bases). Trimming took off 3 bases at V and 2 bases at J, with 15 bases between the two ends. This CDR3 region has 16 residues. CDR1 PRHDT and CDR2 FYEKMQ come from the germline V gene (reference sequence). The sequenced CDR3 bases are TGTGCCAGCAGCTTGCTCCCTGTAGCGACCACAGATACG. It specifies CASSLLPVATTDT. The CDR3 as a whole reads CASSLLPVATTDTQYF.

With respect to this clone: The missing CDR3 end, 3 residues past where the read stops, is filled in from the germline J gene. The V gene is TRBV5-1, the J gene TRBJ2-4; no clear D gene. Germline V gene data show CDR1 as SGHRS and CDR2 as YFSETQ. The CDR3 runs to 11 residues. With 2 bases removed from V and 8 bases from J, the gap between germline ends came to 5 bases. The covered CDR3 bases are TGCGCCAGCAGCTTCGCGGACATT. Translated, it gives CASSFADI. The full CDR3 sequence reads CASSFADIQYF.

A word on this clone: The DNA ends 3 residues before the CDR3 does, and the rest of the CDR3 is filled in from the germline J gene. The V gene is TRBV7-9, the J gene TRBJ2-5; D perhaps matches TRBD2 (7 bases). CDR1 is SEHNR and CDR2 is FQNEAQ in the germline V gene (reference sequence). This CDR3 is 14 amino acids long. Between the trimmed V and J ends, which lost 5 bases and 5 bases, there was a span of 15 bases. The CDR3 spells CASSLRGGGETQYF. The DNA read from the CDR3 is TGTGCCAGCAGCCTGAGGGGGGGCGGGGAGACC. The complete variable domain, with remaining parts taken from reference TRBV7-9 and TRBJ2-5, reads DTGVSQNPRHKITKRGQNVTFRCDPISEHNRLYWYRQTLGQGPEFLTYFQNEAQLEKSRLLSDRFSAERPKGSFSTLEIQRTEQGDSAMYLCASSLRGGGETQYFGPGTRLLVL.

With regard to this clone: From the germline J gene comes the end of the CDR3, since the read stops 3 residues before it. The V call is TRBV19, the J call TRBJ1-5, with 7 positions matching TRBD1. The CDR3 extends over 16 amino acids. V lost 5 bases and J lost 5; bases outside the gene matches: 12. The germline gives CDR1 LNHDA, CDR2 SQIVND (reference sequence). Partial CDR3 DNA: TGTGCCAGTAGTGCCGCGAACAGGGGTTGGGATCAGCCC. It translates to CASSAANRGWDQP. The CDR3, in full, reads CASSAANRGWDQPQHF.

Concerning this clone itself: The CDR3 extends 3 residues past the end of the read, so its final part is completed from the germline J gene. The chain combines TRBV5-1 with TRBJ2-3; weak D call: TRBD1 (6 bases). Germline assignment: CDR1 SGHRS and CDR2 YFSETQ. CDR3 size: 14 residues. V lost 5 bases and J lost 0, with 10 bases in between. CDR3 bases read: TGCGCCAGCAGTGGGGACACCAGCACAGATACG. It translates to CASSGDTSTDT. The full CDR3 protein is CASSGDTSTDTQYF. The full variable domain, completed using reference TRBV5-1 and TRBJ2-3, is KAGVTQTPRYLIKTRGQQVTLSCSPISGHRSVSWYQQTPGQGLQFLFEYFSETQRNKGNFPGRFSGRQFSNSRSEMNVSTLELGDSALYLCASSGDTSTDTQYFGPGTRLTVL.

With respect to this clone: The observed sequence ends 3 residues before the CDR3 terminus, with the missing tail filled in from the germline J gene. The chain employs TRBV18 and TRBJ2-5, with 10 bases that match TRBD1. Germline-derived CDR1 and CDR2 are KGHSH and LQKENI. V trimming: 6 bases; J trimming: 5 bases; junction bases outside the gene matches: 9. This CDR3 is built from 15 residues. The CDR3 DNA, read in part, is TGTGCCAGCTCCCCGGCCGACAGGGGGCAGGAGACC. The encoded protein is CASSPADRGQET. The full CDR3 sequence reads CASSPADRGQETQYF. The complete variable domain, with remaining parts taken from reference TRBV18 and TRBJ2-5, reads NAGVMQNPRHLVRRRGQEARLRCSPMKGHSHVYWYRQLPEEGLKFMVYLQKENIIDESGMPKERFSAEFPKEGPSILRIQQVVRGDSAAYFCASSPADRGQETQYFGPGTRLLVL.

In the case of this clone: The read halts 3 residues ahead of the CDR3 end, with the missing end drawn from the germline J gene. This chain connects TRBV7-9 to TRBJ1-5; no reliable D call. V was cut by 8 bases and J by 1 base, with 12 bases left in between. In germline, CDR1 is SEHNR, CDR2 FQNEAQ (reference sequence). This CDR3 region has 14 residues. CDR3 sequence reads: CASGPSTSNQPQHF. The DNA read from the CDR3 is TGTGCCAGCGGCCCTAGTACAAGCAATCAGCCC. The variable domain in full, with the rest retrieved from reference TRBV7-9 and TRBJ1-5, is DTGVSQNPRHKITKRGQNVTFRCDPISEHNRLYWYRQTLGQGPEFLTYFQNEAQLEKSRLLSDRFSAERPKGSFSTLEIQRTEQGDSAMYLCASGPSTSNQPQHFGDGTRLSIL.

The CDR3 protein is CASSPGTGVGYTF. The DNA read from the CDR3 is TGTGCCAGCAGCCCCGGGACAGGGGTAGGC. The chain joins TRBV5-8 to TRBJ1-2, with 10 bases identical to TRBD1. The CDR3 end lies 3 residues beyond the end of the read and is filled in from the germline J gene. Germline assignment: CDR1 SGHTS and CDR2 YDEGEE. This CDR3 has 13 residues.

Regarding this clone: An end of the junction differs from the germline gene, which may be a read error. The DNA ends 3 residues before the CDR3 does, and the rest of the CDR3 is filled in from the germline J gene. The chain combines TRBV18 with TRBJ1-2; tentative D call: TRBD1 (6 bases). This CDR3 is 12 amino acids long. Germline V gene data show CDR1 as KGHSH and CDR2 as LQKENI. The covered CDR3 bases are TGTGCCAGCTCACCTGACAGGTATGAC. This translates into CASSPDRYD. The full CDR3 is CASSPDRYDYTF.

The CDR3 protein is CAISESRAPPGQPQHF. The DNA read from the CDR3 is TGTGCCATCAGTGAGTCTAGGGCTCCCCCGGGGCAGCCC. The chain has TRBV10-3 and TRBJ1-5; no definite D call. From the germline J gene comes the end of the CDR3, since the read stops 3 residues before it. This CDR3 spans 16 amino acids. Germline lookup yields CDR1 ENHRY and CDR2 SYGVKD. Trimming removed 0 bases at V and 7 bases at J, with 16 bases between.

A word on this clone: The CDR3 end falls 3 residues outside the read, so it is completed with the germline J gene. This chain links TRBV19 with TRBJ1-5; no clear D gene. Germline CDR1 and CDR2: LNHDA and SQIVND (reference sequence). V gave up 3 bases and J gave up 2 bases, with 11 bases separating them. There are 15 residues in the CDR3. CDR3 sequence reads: CASSIQAGGNQPQHF. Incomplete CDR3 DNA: TGTGCCAGTAGTATCCAGGCGGGAGGCAATCAGCCC.

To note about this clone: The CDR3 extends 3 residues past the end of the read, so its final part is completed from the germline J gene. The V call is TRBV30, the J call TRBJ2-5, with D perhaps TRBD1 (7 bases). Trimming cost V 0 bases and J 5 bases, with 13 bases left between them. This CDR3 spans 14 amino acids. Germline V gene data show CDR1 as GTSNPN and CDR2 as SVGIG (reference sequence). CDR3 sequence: CAWSVRAGQETQYF. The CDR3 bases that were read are TGTGCCTGGAGTGTACGGGCGGGACAGGAGACC.

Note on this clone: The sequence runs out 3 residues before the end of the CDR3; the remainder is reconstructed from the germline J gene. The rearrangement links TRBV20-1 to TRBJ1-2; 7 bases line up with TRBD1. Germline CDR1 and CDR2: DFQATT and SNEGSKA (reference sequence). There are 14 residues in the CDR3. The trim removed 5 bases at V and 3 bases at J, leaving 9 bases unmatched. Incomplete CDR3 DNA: TGCAGTGCTTCCCGGACAGGTCAAGACTATGGC. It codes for CSASRTGQDYG. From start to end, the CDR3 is CSASRTGQDYGYTF.